These T cell receptor beta chains were read from a single sample in a study of Siglec-9 on CD8 T cells in melanoma. Sequenced by immunoSEQ multiplex PCR; TCRdb stores in-frame clones only, minus some. The data show 30,000 to 45,000 clones, 80% to 85% seen once. The sequencing sample was made of Siglec-9- CD8+ T cells sorted from blood. The origin of the receptors is a human donor in good health. Each CDR3 is given with its conserved first and last residue. A D gene is named only where the DNA matches it firmly. Some rows have no size entry. The others give once, few or many, or a class for an expanded clone.

>TRBV29-1|NA|NA
CSAHGGVGYTF
>TRBV6-4|NA|NA
CASSDLPAPDEQFF
>TRBV27|NA|NA
CASSQPGTLENEQFF
>TRBV2|NA|TRBD2
CASSELAGVETQYF
>TRBV6-5|few|NA
CASSGGRTEAFF
>TRBV28|NA|NA
CASSPLQGFSYNEQFF
>TRBV11-2|once|TRBD1
CASSLGAGGAYGYTF
>TRBV27|NA|TRBD1
CASSPGQGAYEQYF
>TRBV7-8|NA|TRBD2
CASSSGTSGSHHEQFF
>TRBV7-2|NA|NA
CASSYLGGQETQYF
>TRBV5-6|NA|TRBD2
CASSRGGGFYNEQFF
>TRBV27|once|TRBD2
CASYGYPGGVDTQYF
>TRBV27|NA|TRBD1
CASSIDRDNNEQYF
>TRBV10-1|once|NA
CASRPGVGDYEQYF
>TRBV5-5|NA|TRBD1
CASSPHQGAIIEAFF
>TRBV7-3|NA|NA
CASSLSGDYNEQFF
>TRBV9|few|TRBD2
CASSGLGGSYEQYF
>TRBV5-1|NA|TRBD2
CASSSASGGETAETQYF
>TRBV2|NA|NA
CASSERDPDNEQFF